This T cell receptor (beta chain) comes out of a study of cytomegalovirus exposure and HLA in healthy donors. The donors comprised healthy bone marrow donors. In the case of this clone: Its antigen is still unknown.

CDR3 length: 13 residues. Looked up from germline, CDR1 is SQVTM and CDR2 is ANQGSEA. V lost 8 bases to trimming and J lost 2 bases; unmatched junction nucleotides: 8. General study findings and limits: The sole available immune exposure information was CMV serostatus.

PCR was performed using 60 Vbeta and 13 Jbeta primers. Clones were read by immunoSEQ multiplex PCR, and TCRdb kept only the in-frame ones, dropping some. The table records over 85,000 clones, approximately 82% of them present only once. The sample consisted of PBMCs. The TCR originated in a man aged 30 to 39 in good health and CMV-seropositive. The chain has TRBV29-1 and TRBJ2-5, with TRBD1 matching 7 bases. For the CDR3, the DNA is TGCAGCTTTAATAGGGGGCTTCAAGAGACCCAGTACTTC. Residues: CSFNRGLQETQYF.